Listed here are 23 T cell receptor beta chains from one sample, sequenced in a study of human T cells and chemical hapten exposure. A single record per CDR3 protein comes from TCRdb applying MiXCR to the RACE reads. Seen here are 80,000 to 95,000 distinct CDR3 sequences, 9.5% to 11% observed once, and the top ten hold around 2.2%. Stated time point: patch test 2, 6 weeks after DPC sensitization. Treatment given: therapeutic diphenylcyclopropenone sensitization with weekly scalp DPC. The sample was whole blood, taken in connection with sensitization to the hapten diphenylcyclopropenone (DPC). The receptor set was obtained from a man aged 35 to 55 with alopecia areata. Some clones in this sample may be carry-over from other donors' samples.

This clonotype has a handful of counts. The rearrangement uses TRBV12-3 or TRBV12-4 and TRBJ2-1, with TRBD1 identical over 7 bases. The junction had 2 bases not matched to a gene; V was cut back by 3 bases and J by 6 bases. The CDR3 consists of 13 residues. The CDR3 protein is CASSFDRVNEQFF. CDR3 in DNA: TGTGCCAGCAGTTTTGACAGGGTCAATGAGCAGTTCTTC.

The chain combines TRBV24-1 with TRBJ2-5, with 8 bases that match TRBD1. After removal of 9 bases from V and 3 bases from J, the junction contained 11 bases not matched to a gene. The germline CDR1 and CDR2 sequences are KGHDR and SFDVKD. The CDR3 runs 15 residues. DNA of the CDR3: TGTGCCACCGCGGGCTCGACAGGGGTGGAAGAGACCCAGTACTTC. Protein product: CATAGSTGVEETQYF.

The rearrangement links TRBV29-1 to TRBJ1-5; 10 bases are a match to TRBD1. V lost 6 bases to trimming and J lost 3 bases; unmatched junction nucleotides: 5. CDR1 is SQVTM and CDR2 is ANQGSEA in the germline V gene. The CDR3 has 14 amino acids. The CDR3 DNA reads TGCAGCGTGGGGGACAGGGGTCTCAATCAGCCCCAGCATTTT. Translation gives CSVGDRGLNQPQHF.

The sample holds many counts of this clonotype. The V and J genes are TRBV12-3 or TRBV12-4 and TRBJ1-1, with D tentatively TRBD1 (5 bases). Trimming shortened V by 3 bases and J by 1 base, and 6 bases separated the two germline ends. The length of the CDR3 is 13 residues. CDR3 loop: CASSLGENTEAFF. CDR3 DNA sequence: TGTGCCAGCAGTTTGGGGGAGAACACTGAAGCTTTCTTT.

Only a few counts were recorded for this clonotype. The gene calls are TRBV20-1 and TRBJ2-5; D is uncertain. CDR3 size: 13 residues. Trimming took off 6 bases at V and 2 bases at J, with 13 bases between the two ends. The germline CDR1 and CDR2 sequences are DFQATT and SNEGSKA (reference sequence). CDR3 sequence: CSARKEVQETQYF. CDR3 sequence (DNA): TGCAGTGCCCGAAAAGAGGTACAAGAGACCCAGTACTTC.

In its sample, this clonotype was seen a few times. The V gene is TRBV5-1, the J gene TRBJ2-5; TRBD1 matches at 10 bases. V shed 4 bases and J 1 base; nucleotides not matched to a gene: 4. There are 15 residues in the CDR3. Germline V gene lookup returns CDR1 SGHRS and CDR2 YFSETQ. In nucleotides, the CDR3 is TGCGCCAGCAGCCCCGGACAGGGGGGCCAAGAGACCCAGTACTTC. Its translation: CASSPGQGGQETQYF.

The rearrangement links TRBV21-1 to TRBJ2-7; the DNA was not compared with TRBD2, the D call given in the table. TRBV21-1 is noted as a pseudogene. The CDR3 is made up of 17 amino acids. CDR3 nucleotides: TGTGCCAGCAGCAGAGGGAAGCGGGAGGTACCCACCTACGAGCAGTACGTC. Translated: CASSRGKREVPTYEQYV.

This clonotype was recorded a few times. V usage is TRBV12-3 or TRBV12-4 and J usage is TRBJ2-1, with TRBD1 matching 7 bases. Losses at the gene ends were 8 bases for V and 0 bases for J; bases not matched to a gene: 1. The CDR3 is made up of 13 amino acids. DNA for the CDR3: TGTGCCAGCCGGACAGGCTCCTACAATGAGCAGTTCTTC. Its translation: CASRTGSYNEQFF.

The V and J genes are TRBV5-1 and TRBJ2-3; 8 bases fit TRBD2. Germline V lookup: CDR1 SGHRS, CDR2 YFSETQ. Trimming at V came to 6 bases and at J to 2 bases, leaving 11 bases not matched to a gene. The CDR3 has 16 residues. CDR3 residues: CASTPGAGGPTDTQYF. The CDR3 coding sequence is TGCGCCAGCACCCCGGGCGCGGGAGGCCCCACAGATACGCAGTATTTT.

V usage is TRBV5-4 and J usage is TRBJ2-5; tentatively, D is TRBD1 or TRBD2 (6 bases each). Germline V CDR1 and CDR2: SGHNT, YYREEE (reference sequence). This CDR3 region has 16 residues. Trimming removed 4 bases from V and 1 base from J, with 17 bases in between. The CDR3 DNA follows: TGTGCCAGCAGCCCACCCGGGGGCGGTACCCAAGAGACCCAGTACTTC. Protein product: CASSPPGGGTQETQYF. The whole variable domain, remainder taken from reference TRBV5-4 and TRBJ2-5, is ETGVTQSPTHLIKTRGQQVTLRCSSQSGHNTVSWYQQALGQGPQFIFQYYREEENGRGNFPPRFSGLQFPNYSSELNVNALELDDSALYLCASSPPGGGTQETQYFGPGTRLLVL.

The V gene is TRBV2, the J gene TRBJ1-1; a possible D gene is TRBD1 (5 bases). Germline lookup yields CDR1 SNHLY and CDR2 FYNNEI. The CDR3 covers 11 residues. V was pared by 5 bases and J by 9 bases, with 10 bases between. CDR3 DNA: TGTGCCAGCAGTCGACAGCAGAAAGCTTTCTTT. Amino acids: CASSRQQKAFF.

This chain joins TRBV5-1 and TRBJ2-2; 10 positions match TRBD1. This CDR3 region has 17 residues. Germline values: CDR1 SGHRS, CDR2 YFSETQ. The V gene end was trimmed by 4 bases and the J gene end by 6 bases; junction bases not matched to a gene: 12. This CDR3 is CASSTHPRTGGAGELFF. The CDR3 nucleotides are TGCGCCAGCAGCACCCATCCCCGGACAGGGGGAGCCGGGGAGCTGTTTTTT.

This clonotype was detected a few times. The V gene is TRBV6-5, the J gene TRBJ2-1, with D possibly being TRBD2 (6 bases). V was cut by 3 bases and J by 3 bases, with 12 bases left in between. The germline V gene encodes CDR1 MNHEY and CDR2 SVGAGI. The CDR3 runs 15 residues. This chain's CDR3 is CASSYLAALYNEQFF. DNA for the CDR3: TGTGCCAGCAGTTATTTAGCGGCCCTCTACAATGAGCAGTTCTTC.

Only a few counts were recorded for this clonotype. The J gene is TRBJ2-3, the V gene TRBV20-1, with 16 bases that match TRBD2. The J segment lost 1 base and the V segment lost 3 bases, leaving 13 bases of the junction unmatched. This CDR3 is 20 amino acids long. Germline CDR1 is DFQATT and CDR2 is SNEGSKA (reference sequence). The CDR3 protein is CSAREPLGTSGRAGTDTQYF. The CDR3 DNA reads TGCAGTGCTAGGGAGCCCCTCGGGACTAGCGGGAGGGCCGGCACAGATACGCAGTATTTT.

The chain is built from TRBV29-1 and TRBJ2-6; TRBD1 aligns across 7 bases. This CDR3 has 14 residues. V lost 5 bases, J lost 11 bases, and 12 bases stayed unmatched. Germline CDR1 and CDR2: SQVTM and ANQGSEA. The CDR3 here is CSVPQGVNADVLTF. In DNA form, the CDR3 reads TGCAGCGTTCCCCAGGGGGTAAATGCTGACGTCCTGACTTTC.

Only a few counts were recorded for this clonotype. The chain has TRBV28 and TRBJ2-3; 8 bases are shared with TRBD2. The V gene's germline CDR1 is MDHEN and CDR2 SYDVKM. This CDR3 is built from 15 residues. V was clipped by 4 bases and J by 2 bases; unmatched bases: 5. The CDR3 DNA is TGTGCCAGCAGTTCCGGGACTAGAAACACAGATACGCAGTATTTT. Translated, it gives CASSSGTRNTDTQYF.

The chain joins TRBV7-8 to TRBJ2-7, with no clear D. Germline CDR1 is SGHVS and CDR2 is FQNEAQ. The CDR3 has 13 residues. Trimming took off 0 bases at V and 4 bases at J, with 7 bases between the two ends. CDR3 residues: CASSLAHGYEQYF. CDR3 DNA sequence: TGTGCCAGCAGCTTAGCACACGGGTACGAGCAGTACTTC.

In regard to this clonotype: A much larger clone differs from this one at a single base, so this may be a read error. This rearrangement joins TRBV3-1 to TRBJ1-1; D might be TRBD1 (6 bases). CDR3 length: 16 amino acids. Germline lookup yields CDR1 LGHDT and CDR2 YNNKEL (reference sequence). Trimming shortened V by 10 bases and J by 6 bases, and 27 bases separated the two germline ends. For the CDR3, the DNA is TGTGCCATCAGGAAAATTAATCGTGGGGGGGCGTCTGAAGCTTTCTTT. This encodes CAIRKINRGGASEAFF.

This clonotype turned up a few times. The chain joins TRBV6-2 or TRBV6-3 to TRBJ2-4; 7 bases agree with TRBD1. The CDR3 consists of 13 residues. Trimming at V came to 6 bases and at J to 3 bases, leaving 2 bases not matched to a gene. Germline V gene sequence: CDR1 MNHEY, CDR2 SVGEGT. In DNA, the CDR3 is TGTGCCAGCAGAGGGACAGTCAAAAACATTCAGTACTTC. This encodes CASRGTVKNIQYF.

In this sample, this clonotype turned up a few times. The chain joins TRBV20-1 to TRBJ1-5, with 8 positions matching TRBD1. Germline V lookup: CDR1 DFQATT, CDR2 SNEGSKA (reference sequence). CDR3 size: 14 residues. After removal of 5 bases from V and 5 bases from J, the junction contained 8 bases not matched to a gene. The CDR3 nucleotides are TGCAGTGCTGCGACAGGGGCCTCCTATCAGCCCCAGCATTTT. The encoded protein is CSAATGASYQPQHF.

This sequence joins TRBV12-3 or TRBV12-4 and TRBJ1-2; perhaps TRBD1 as D (6 bases). The V end was cut by 5 bases, the J end by 8 bases, with 15 bases between. The CDR3 spans 13 residues. In nucleotides, the CDR3 is TGTGCCAGCAGTCCCACAGGGATGTTGGGCTACACCTTC. It yields the protein CASSPTGMLGYTF.

This clonotype was seen a handful of times. The CDR3 loop is CASSLSGPGNYGYTF. The CDR3 region has the DNA TGTGCCAGCAGCTTATCAGGCCCGGGCAACTATGGCTACACCTTC. The genes are TRBV7-2 and TRBJ1-2, with unresolved D. The V gene lost 2 bases and the J gene lost 2 bases, with 12 bases spanning the gap. Germline-derived CDR1 and CDR2 are SGHTA and FQGNSA. This CDR3 has 15 amino acids.

The chain has TRBV4-1 and TRBJ1-1, with D hard to call. CDR3 length: 17 residues. Trimming took off 4 bases at V and 1 base at J, with 19 bases between the two ends. Germline values: CDR1 MGHRA, CDR2 YSYEKL. CDR3 sequence: CASSPYGSGSGNTEAFF. The CDR3 region has the DNA TGCGCCAGCAGCCCTTACGGGTCTGGGTCCGGGAACACTGAAGCTTTCTTT.